Following are 16 T cell receptor beta chains from one sample sequenced in a study of shared clonotypes between healthy human individuals. The data were produced by immunoSEQ multiplex PCR, yet TCRdb's version contains in-frame clones alone and is incomplete. The profile shows fewer than 500,000 clones, about 79% of them singletons. Sequencing was carried out using PBMCs. Every receptor here comes from a woman aged 40-49 years in good health. Some clones in this sample may be carry-over from other donors' samples.

The chain combines TRBV27 with TRBJ2-1; 9 positions agree with TRBD2. The germline V gene encodes CDR1 MNHEY and CDR2 SMNVEV (reference sequence). The CDR3 runs to 15 residues. V trimming: 3 bases; J trimming: 9 bases; junction bases outside the gene matches: 9. This CDR3 is CASSFNSGSFVEQFF. The CDR3 DNA follows: TGTGCCAGCAGTTTCAATAGCGGGAGTTTCGTTGAGCAGTTCTTC.

The chain couples TRBV20-1 to TRBJ2-7; perhaps TRBD2 as D (5 bases). The CDR3 is made up of 11 amino acids. Germline V CDR1 and CDR2: DFQATT, SNEGSKA (reference sequence). V gave up 1 base and J gave up 6 bases, with 7 bases separating them. The CDR3 sequence: CSARASGEQYF. The CDR3 DNA is TGCAGTGCTAGAGCCAGCGGCGAGCAGTACTTC.

J is TRBJ1-1 and V is TRBV18; D not resolved. Looked up from germline, CDR1 is KGHSH and CDR2 is LQKENI. Trimming shortened V by 1 base and J by 4 bases, and 13 bases separated the two germline ends. The CDR3 is made up of 15 amino acids. CDR3 nucleotide sequence: TGTGCCAGCTCACCACAGAGGGAGAAACGCACTGAAGCTTTCTTT. Amino acid sequence: CASSPQREKRTEAFF.

This clone occurred once. This sequence joins TRBV2 and TRBJ1-2; D gene ambiguous. Germline assignment: CDR1 SNHLY and CDR2 FYNNEI. V shed 7 bases and J shed 0 bases, with 15 bases lying between them. The CDR3 covers 15 residues. The chain's CDR3 is CASTGVQSANYGYTF. CDR3 in DNA: TGTGCCAGCACGGGCGTCCAATCAGCTAACTATGGCTACACCTTC.

The CDR3 DNA reads TGTGCCTGGAGGGGTTCCGGGGAGCTGTTTTTT. Residues: CAWRGSGELFF. The V and J genes are TRBV30 and TRBJ2-2; no reliable D call. There are 11 residues in the CDR3. Trimming pared 3 bases from V and 6 bases from J, leaving 5 bases between. Germline loops: CDR1 GTSNPN, CDR2 SVGIG (reference sequence). The full variable domain, in which reference TRBV30 and TRBJ2-2 provide the parts outside the CDR3, is SQTIHQWPATLVQPVGSPLSLECTVEGTSNPNLYWYRQAAGRGLQLLFYSVGIGQISSEVPQNLSASRPQDRQFILSSKKLLLSDSGFYLCAWRGSGELFFGEGSRLTVL.

The chain combines TRBV18 with TRBJ2-7; tentatively, D is TRBD2 (5 bases). The CDR3 contains 16 residues. CDR1 and CDR2 from the germline V gene are KGHSH and LQKENI. V lost 3 bases to trimming and J lost 6 bases, with 21 bases between them. The CDR3 is CASSPPLAGPKGEQYF. CDR3 DNA sequence: TGTGCCAGCTCACCCCCGCTAGCCGGTCCTAAAGGCGAGCAGTACTTC.

Only a few counts were recorded for this clone. Different DNA sequences within this sample yield the same CDR3. The chain links TRBV7-2 to TRBJ1-1, with 7 positions matching TRBD1. This CDR3 has 14 residues. With V trimmed by 3 bases and J by 1 base, 2 bases remained unmatched. CDR1 and CDR2 from the germline V gene are SGHTA and FQGNSA. The CDR3 DNA reads as TGTGCCAGCAGCTTGAGACAGGGGAACACTGAAGCTTTCTTT. Protein product: CASSLRQGNTEAFF.

The gene calls are TRBV6-1 and TRBJ1-1; 8 positions agree with TRBD1. V was pared by 10 bases and J by 5 bases, with 6 bases of the junction left unmatched. The CDR3 extends over 12 amino acids. Germline CDR1 is MNHNS and CDR2 is SASEGT. CDR3 loop: CANGQGLTEAFF. The CDR3 DNA follows: TGTGCCAACGGACAGGGCTTGACTGAAGCTTTCTTT.

This clone appeared many times. Other DNA sequences in the sample encode the same CDR3. The chain couples TRBV28 to TRBJ2-5; unclear D gene. CDR1 and CDR2 from the germline V gene are MDHEN and SYDVKM. Trimming took 1 base from V and 5 from J, leaving 20 bases between them. The CDR3 loop spans 17 amino acids. The chain's CDR3 is CASSLLGVVGTTETQYF. The CDR3 DNA follows: TGTGCCAGCAGTTTATTGGGCGTGGTGGGCACCACCGAGACCCAGTACTTC.

The V call is TRBV5-1, the J call TRBJ1-3; no clear D. This CDR3 has 15 residues. V shed 0 bases and J shed 0 bases, with 7 bases lying between them. Germline CDR1 and CDR2: SGHRS and YFSETQ. The DNA of the CDR3 is TGCGCCAGCAGCTTGGACGGTGACTCTGGAAACACCATATATTTT. Residues: CASSLDGDSGNTIYF.

This chain links TRBV10-3 with TRBJ2-7; tentative D call: TRBD2 (6 bases). Germline-derived CDR1 and CDR2 are ENHRY and SYGVKD. V lost 8 bases and J 4 bases, leaving 15 bases between the germline ends. The CDR3 consists of 13 residues. The CDR3 DNA reads as TGTGCCATCCTAGCGCATGGGTCTTACGAGCAGTACTTC. Amino acid sequence: CAILAHGSYEQYF.

The CDR3 here is CASTSVYNEQFF. CDR3 in DNA: TGTGCCAGCACCTCGGTATACAATGAGCAGTTCTTC. The rearrangement uses TRBV7-9 and TRBJ2-1, with D unresolved. The CDR3 runs to 12 residues. V lost 7 bases and J lost 4, with 8 bases in between. Per germline, CDR1 SEHNR and CDR2 FQNEAQ (reference sequence).

This clone was seen a few times. The J gene is TRBJ2-5, the V gene TRBV11-2, with 7 positions matching TRBD1. This CDR3 comprises 14 residues. In germline, CDR1 is SGHAT, CDR2 FQNNGV. J was trimmed by 1 base and V by 4 bases; bases with no gene match: 3. In nucleotides, the CDR3 is TGTGCCAGCAGCTCACAGGGGCCCCAAGAGACCCAGTACTTC. As protein: CASSSQGPQETQYF.

Turning to this clone: With a far larger clone one base away, a read error is the likely cause. Other DNA variants within this sample encode the same CDR3. The chain recombines TRBV6-5 with TRBJ1-1; 8 bases are shared with TRBD1. There are 12 residues in the CDR3. CDR1 is MNHEY, CDR2 SVGAGI, per germline. The CDR3 DNA sequence: TGTGCCAGCCGACAGGGGAGCGCTGAGGCTTTCTTT. Protein: CASRQGSAEAFF.

The V and J genes are TRBV25-1 and TRBJ1-5; D is ambiguous. CDR1 and CDR2 from the germline V gene are MGHDK and SYGVNS. The CDR3 is made up of 12 amino acids. V was cut by 6 bases and J by 11 bases, with 14 bases left in between. CDR3 protein: CASSRVGEAQHF. CDR3 coding DNA: TGTGCCAGCAGCCGGGTGGGCGAGGCCCAGCATTTT.

The rearrangement joins TRBV7-9 to TRBJ2-7, with TRBD1 identical over 8 bases. V shed 6 bases and J 7 bases; nucleotides not matched to a gene: 8. The CDR3 covers 13 residues. Germline lookup yields CDR1 SEHNR and CDR2 FQNEAQ (reference sequence). The CDR3 reads CASRPGGAGEQYF. The CDR3, as DNA: TGTGCCAGCAGACCAGGGGGCGCGGGAGAGCAGTACTTC.